The 29 T cell receptor beta chains presented below share a single source sample, sequenced in a study of blood T cell repertoires in COVID-19. TCRdb's table, derived via immunoSEQ multiplex PCR, lists solely in-frame clones and lacks some. The profile covers some 120,000 clones, with around nine tenths appearing a single time and about 2.1% taken by the ten largest. The sample taken for sequencing was peripheral blood. The receptors stem from a woman between 50 and 59 years old with acute or convalescent COVID-19.

This chain connects TRBV5-5 to TRBJ1-4; D remains unclear. The V gene lost 2 bases and the J gene lost 0 bases, with 11 bases spanning the gap. Per the germline V gene, CDR1 is SGHKS and CDR2 is YYEKEE (reference sequence). CDR3 size: 16 residues. CDR3 DNA: TGTGCCAGCAGCTTTTCACCGACTGCAACTAATGAAAAACTGTTTTTT. Encoded protein: CASSFSPTATNEKLFF.

The CDR3 DNA reads as TGTGCCAGCAGTTACTCGGGGCGGGGCTCCTACAATGAGCAGTTCTTC. As protein: CASSYSGRGSYNEQFF. The chain combines TRBV6-2 or TRBV6-3 with TRBJ2-1, with D perhaps TRBD2 (6 bases). The CDR3 consists of 16 residues. In germline, CDR1 is MNHEY, CDR2 SVGEGT. V was pared by 0 bases and J by 0 bases, with 9 bases between.

The chain recombines TRBV6-5 with TRBJ2-2, with TRBD2 as a possible D gene (5 bases). V was clipped by 4 bases and J by 4 bases, with 10 bases between them. The CDR3 is made up of 14 amino acids. Germline V gene sequence: CDR1 MNHEY, CDR2 SVGAGI. CDR3 loop: CASSSGIGTGELFF. The CDR3 DNA follows: TGTGCCAGCAGTTCCGGGATCGGCACCGGGGAGCTGTTTTTT.

This clone was found once. The V call is TRBV6-2 or TRBV6-3, the J call TRBJ2-2; TRBD1 aligns across 7 bases. The V gene's germline CDR1 is MNHEY and CDR2 SVGEGT. The length of the CDR3 is 14 residues. V was clipped by 5 bases and J by 5 bases; unmatched bases: 5. The CDR3 loop reads CASSRSGQTGELFF. For the CDR3, the DNA is TGTGCCAGCAGTCGCTCGGGACAGACCGGGGAGCTGTTTTTT.

The chain uses TRBV3-1 (or the pseudogene TRBV3-2) and TRBJ1-5, with 8 positions matching TRBD1. In germline, CDR1 is LGHDT, CDR2 YNNKEL (reference sequence). Trimming cost V 4 bases and J 4 bases; bases outside gene matches: 3. CDR3 length: 14 residues. The DNA of the CDR3 is TGTGCCAGCAGCCGAGACAGGGGAAATCAGCCCCAGCATTTT. This translates into CASSRDRGNQPQHF.

The chain links TRBV18 to TRBJ1-2; 8 nucleotides agree with TRBD1. Germline V lookup: CDR1 KGHSH, CDR2 LQKENI. The V segment lost 0 bases and the J segment 8 bases; nucleotides outside the gene matches: 8. This CDR3 region has 15 residues. CDR3 protein: CASSPPNYRGYGYTF. DNA of the CDR3: TGTGCCAGCTCACCACCGAATTACAGGGGGTACGGCTACACCTTC.

This clone was picked up one time. CDR3 region: CASSWDSLLFNYGYTF. The CDR3 DNA sequence: TGTGCCAGCAGCTGGGACAGTCTACTATTTAACTATGGCTACACCTTC. V is TRBV5-8 and J is TRBJ1-2, with 7 bases lining up with TRBD1. Trimming removed 3 bases from V and 1 base from J; junction bases left unmatched: 9. CDR1 and CDR2 from the germline V gene are SGHTS and YDEGEE. The CDR3 length is 16 residues.

The chain employs TRBV11-2 and TRBJ1-2; 10 bases match TRBD1. CDR3 length: 15 residues. J gave up 4 bases and V 5 bases, and 7 bases lay outside the gene matches. Germline V gene data show CDR1 as SGHAT and CDR2 as FQNNGV. In DNA, the CDR3 is TGTGCCAGCAGCCGGACAGGGGGATTAGGCTATGGCTACACCTTC. Translating it yields CASSRTGGLGYGYTF.

The chain combines TRBV7-9 with TRBJ1-2; D is undetermined. Trimming shortened V by 2 bases and J by 2 bases, and 15 bases separated the two germline ends. The CDR3 runs 16 residues. CDR1 is SEHNR, CDR2 FQNEAQ, per germline (reference sequence). The CDR3 DNA reads TGTGCCAGCAGCTTACCCCGGATTACCGGGAACTATGGCTACACCTTC. As protein: CASSLPRITGNYGYTF. The full variable domain, with the rest looked up from reference TRBV7-9 and TRBJ1-2, is DTGVSQNPRHKITKRGQNVTFRCDPISEHNRLYWYRQTLGQGPEFLTYFQNEAQLEKSRLLSDRFSAERPKGSFSTLEIQRTEQGDSAMYLCASSLPRITGNYGYTFGSGTRLTVV.

The rearrangement links TRBV19 to TRBJ1-5; D is unresolved. Trimming pared 3 bases from V and 0 bases from J, leaving 6 bases between. Germline loops: CDR1 LNHDA, CDR2 SQIVND (reference sequence). The CDR3 has 14 residues. Here the CDR3 DNA reads TGTGCCAGTAGTATTGAGGCTAGCAATCAGCCCCAGCATTTT. Translated, it gives CASSIEASNQPQHF.

The rearrangement uses TRBV19 and TRBJ2-2; 16 bases map to TRBD2. V lost 7 bases to trimming and J lost 4 bases; unmatched junction nucleotides: 9. CDR1 is LNHDA, CDR2 SQIVND, per germline (reference sequence). This CDR3 has 18 amino acids. The CDR3 sequence: CASTPGLAGGPGTGELFF. DNA of the CDR3: TGTGCCAGTACCCCGGGACTAGCGGGAGGGCCCGGCACCGGGGAGCTGTTTTTT.

This clone was recorded only once. J is TRBJ1-4 and V is TRBV7-2, with a tentative D call TRBD1 (5 bases). The CDR3 is 16 amino acids. Per germline, CDR1 SGHTA and CDR2 FQGNSA. Trimming pared 5 bases from V and 8 bases from J, leaving 21 bases between. DNA of the CDR3: TGTGCCAGCAGCAGGAGGGTGGGGCAGGGTGGCGAAAAACTGTTTTTT. Its translation is CASSRRVGQGGEKLFF. Variable domain in full (rest from reference TRBV7-2 and TRBJ1-4): GAGVSQSPSNKVTEKGKDVELRCDPISGHTALYWYRQSLGQGLEFLIYFQGNSAPDKSGLPSDRFSAERTGGSVSTLTIQRTQQEDSAVYLCASSRRVGQGGEKLFFGSGTQLSVL.

The chain is built from TRBV19 and TRBJ1-6; TRBD1 matches 7 bases. The CDR3 contains 16 residues. CDR1 is LNHDA and CDR2 is SQIVND in the germline V gene (reference sequence). V lost 6 bases and J lost 7; bases outside the gene matches: 12. CDR3 amino acids: CASRGGGTAWNSPLHF. The DNA for the CDR3 is TGTGCCAGTAGGGGCGGGGGGACAGCTTGGAATTCACCCCTCCACTTT.

The chain is built from TRBV11-2 and TRBJ1-4; TRBD1 agrees at 9 bases. This CDR3 contains 15 residues. In germline, CDR1 is SGHAT, CDR2 FQNNGV. V lost 1 base, J lost 6 bases, and 3 bases stayed unmatched. Written as DNA, the CDR3 is TGTGCCAGCAGCTTAGGGGGGACAGGGTATGAAAAACTGTTTTTT. Translating it yields CASSLGGTGYEKLFF. Using reference TRBV11-2 and TRBJ1-4 for the parts outside the CDR3, the full variable domain is EAGVAQSPRYKIIEKRQSVAFWCNPISGHATLYWYQQILGQGPKLLIQFQNNGVVDDSQLPKDRFSAERLKGVDSTLKIQPAKLEDSAVYLCASSLGGTGYEKLFFGSGTQLSVL.

Worth noting for this clone: Other DNA sequences from this sample encode an identical CDR3 as well. The CDR3: CASSLGGDTQYF. The CDR3 region has the DNA TGTGCCAGCAGCTTGGGGGGCGATACGCAGTATTTT. This chain joins TRBV5-5 and TRBJ2-3; D possibly corresponds to TRBD1 (5 bases). The CDR3 covers 12 residues. The V end was cut by 0 bases, the J end by 6 bases, with 5 bases between. Germline assignment: CDR1 SGHKS and CDR2 YYEKEE (reference sequence). The complete variable domain, with remaining parts taken from reference TRBV5-5 and TRBJ2-3, reads DAGVTQSPTHLIKTRGQQVTLRCSPISGHKSVSWYQQVLGQGPQFIFQYYEKEERGRGNFPDRFSARQFPNYSSELNVNALLLGDSALYLCASSLGGDTQYFGPGTRLTVL.

V usage is TRBV18 and J usage is TRBJ1-1, with D hard to call. The V and J ends lost 0 bases and 0 bases respectively, with 8 bases between them. The CDR3 runs 15 residues. Germline loops: CDR1 KGHSH, CDR2 LQKENI. The CDR3 loop is CASSPPGELNTEAFF. CDR3 sequence (DNA): TGTGCCAGCTCACCACCGGGAGAGCTGAACACTGAAGCTTTCTTT.

This clone was seen only a few times. The chain is built from TRBV6-4 and TRBJ2-3, with 9 bases matching TRBD2. In germline, CDR1 is MRHNA, CDR2 SNTAGT. The CDR3 length is 15 residues. V lost 5 bases, J lost 2 bases, and 5 bases stayed unmatched. CDR3 sequence (DNA): TGTGCCAGCAGTCCCGGACTAGCGACCACAGATACGCAGTATTTT. This codes for CASSPGLATTDTQYF.

The rearrangement joins TRBV5-1 to TRBJ1-1, with D possibly TRBD1 on 6 matching bases. The CDR3 sequence is 14 residues long. Trimming took 6 bases from V and 2 from J, leaving 14 bases between them. CDR1 is SGHRS, CDR2 YFSETQ, per germline. DNA of the CDR3: TGCGCCAGCAACAAATGGGGGGGCAACACTGAAGCTTTCTTT. Translation: CASNKWGGNTEAFF.

The CDR3 DNA follows: TGTGCCAGCAGCTTGACTAGCACCCAAGAGACCCAGTACTTC. Its protein is CASSLTSTQETQYF. The V call is TRBV7-9, the J call TRBJ2-5; 7 bases fit TRBD2. The V gene end was trimmed by 3 bases and the J gene end by 1 base; junction bases not matched to a gene: 2. Germline V gene lookup returns CDR1 SEHNR and CDR2 FQNEAQ (reference sequence). This CDR3 has 14 amino acids. Complete variable domain (other parts from reference TRBV7-9 and TRBJ2-5): DTGVSQNPRHKITKRGQNVTFRCDPISEHNRLYWYRQTLGQGPEFLTYFQNEAQLEKSRLLSDRFSAERPKGSFSTLEIQRTEQGDSAMYLCASSLTSTQETQYFGPGTRLLVL.

This clone was detected only once. This chain joins TRBV15 and TRBJ2-2; D is unclear. The germline V gene encodes CDR1 LNHNV and CDR2 YYDKDF (reference sequence). V was cut by 5 bases and J by 0 bases, with 10 bases left in between. CDR3 length equals 15 residues. The CDR3 nucleotides read TGTGCCACCAGCCACCCGGTCCCGAACACCGGGGAGCTGTTTTTT. It is translated as CATSHPVPNTGELFF.

The chain combines TRBV21-1 with TRBJ2-1; the tabulated D call, TRBD1, remains unverified against the DNA. TRBV21-1 is a known pseudogene. This CDR3 comprises 14 residues. CDR3 protein: CATYRTGGYNEQFF. Here the CDR3 DNA reads TGTGCCACCTACCGGACAGGGGGTTACAATGAGCAGTTCTTC.

V usage is TRBV23-1 and J usage is TRBJ2-7; perhaps TRBD1 as D (6 bases). TRBV23-1 is placed among ORFs of uncertain function. The germline V and J ends were trimmed by 6 bases and 2 bases, with 11 bases remaining between them. The CDR3 loop spans 13 amino acids. CDR3 residues: CASRTGSPYEQYF. CDR3 DNA: TGCGCCAGCAGAACAGGGTCCCCCTACGAGCAGTACTTC.

This chain uses TRBV19 with TRBJ2-5; perhaps TRBD2 as D (6 bases). The ends were cut back, 0 bases at V and 5 bases at J, with 13 bases in the middle. This CDR3 has 15 amino acids. Germline CDR1 LNHDA, CDR2 SQIVND (reference sequence). The CDR3 sequence: CASSIDRGAGETQYF. CDR3 nucleotides: TGTGCCAGTAGTATAGATCGGGGCGCGGGGGAGACCCAGTACTTC.

The chain couples TRBV2 to TRBJ1-5; D ambiguous. Germline V CDR1 and CDR2: SNHLY, FYNNEI. Deletions cut 4 bases from V and 0 bases from J, with 7 bases between. CDR3 length: 14 amino acids. The CDR3 DNA sequence: TGTGCCAGCAGTGTGCAGGTTAGCAATCAGCCCCAGCATTTT. This codes for CASSVQVSNQPQHF.

This rearrangement joins TRBV12-3 or TRBV12-4 to TRBJ2-5, with D uncertain. V lost 6 bases and J 4 bases, leaving 9 bases between the germline ends. This CDR3 has 12 residues. In DNA, the CDR3 is TGTGCCAGCAGCGCGAATCCAGAGACCCAGTACTTC. It specifies CASSANPETQYF.

The V and J genes are TRBV4-3 and TRBJ2-1; the D is unclear. V was clipped by 2 bases and J by 7 bases, with 24 bases between them. Per germline, CDR1 LGHNA and CDR2 YSLEER. The CDR3 loop spans 18 amino acids. For the CDR3, the DNA is TGCGCCAGCAGCCAACAACCTCCCCAGGCCCACCTTGCGAATGAGCAGTTCTTC. Its translation is CASSQQPPQAHLANEQFF.

J is TRBJ2-1 and V is TRBV9; 11 positions agree with TRBD2. Germline trimming cut 4 bases from V and 5 bases from J; bases unmatched to any gene: 8. The CDR3 length is 16 residues. Germline V gives CDR1 SGDLS, CDR2 YYNGEE. CDR3 nucleotides: TGTGCCAGCAGCATTAGCGGGGGGGCTTCCCACAATGAGCAGTTCTTC. Translated: CASSISGGASHNEQFF.

This chain links TRBV15 with TRBJ1-1, with a possible D match to TRBD1 (5 bases). This CDR3 has 13 residues. V lost 5 bases and J 6 bases, leaving 13 bases between the germline ends. Germline V CDR1 and CDR2: LNHNV, YYDKDF (reference sequence). The DNA of the CDR3 is TGTGCCACCAGCGAACAGGTTGGAGCTGAAGCTTTCTTT. Translation gives CATSEQVGAEAFF.

The V call is TRBV27, the J call TRBJ2-1; 10 nucleotides align to TRBD1. Germline V gives CDR1 MNHEY, CDR2 SMNVEV (reference sequence). The CDR3 totals 14 residues. V dropped 6 bases and J dropped 5; count of bases not matched to a gene: 4. The CDR3, as DNA: TGTGCCAGCAGAGGACAGGGGGGGCACAATGAGCAGTTCTTC. Its protein product is CASRGQGGHNEQFF.